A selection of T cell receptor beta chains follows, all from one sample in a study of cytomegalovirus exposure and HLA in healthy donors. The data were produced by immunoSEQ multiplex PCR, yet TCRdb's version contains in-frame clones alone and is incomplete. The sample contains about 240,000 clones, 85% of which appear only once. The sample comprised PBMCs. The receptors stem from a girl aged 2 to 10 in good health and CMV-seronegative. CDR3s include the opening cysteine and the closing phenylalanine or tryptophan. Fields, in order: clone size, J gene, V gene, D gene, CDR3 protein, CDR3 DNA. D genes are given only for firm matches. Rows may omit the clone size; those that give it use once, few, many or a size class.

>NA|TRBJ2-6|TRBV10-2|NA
CASRGGRAGANVLTF
TGCGCCAGCAGGGGTGGCAGGGCCGGGGCCAACGTCCTGACTTTC
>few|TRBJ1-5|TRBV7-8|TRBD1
CASSPSRPSGTGLNQPQHF
TGTGCCAGCAGCCCTAGTAGGCCTTCCGGGACAGGACTCAATCAGCCCCAGCATTTT
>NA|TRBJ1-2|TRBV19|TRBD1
CASSTTGRGYTF
TGTGCCAGTAGTACGACAGGGCGTGGCTACACCTTC
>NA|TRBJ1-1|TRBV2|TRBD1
CASSRTGRTTEAFF
TGTGCCAGCAGCCGGACAGGACGAACCACTGAAGCTTTCTTT
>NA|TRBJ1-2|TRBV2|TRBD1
CASSEGTGSYGYTF
TGTGCCAGCAGTGAAGGGACAGGGAGCTATGGCTACACCTTC
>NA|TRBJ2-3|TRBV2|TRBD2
CASRRLAADTQYF
TGTGCCAGCAGGCGACTAGCGGCAGATACGCAGTATTTT
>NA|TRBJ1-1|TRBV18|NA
CASSPTTGNTEAFF
TGTGCCAGCTCACCTACGACAGGAAACACTGAAGCTTTCTTT
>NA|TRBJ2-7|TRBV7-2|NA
CASSLVVSTTYEQYF
TGTGCCAGCAGCTTAGTAGTTAGCACCACCTACGAGCAGTACTTC
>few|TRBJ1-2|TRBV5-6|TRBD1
CASSRLGQESNYGYTF
TGTGCCAGCAGCCGACTCGGACAGGAATCTAACTATGGCTACACCTTC
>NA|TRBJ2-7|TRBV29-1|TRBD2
CSVFTGTSVYEQYF
TGCAGCGTTTTTACCGGGACTAGCGTCTACGAGCAGTACTTC
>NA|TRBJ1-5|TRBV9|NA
CASSATAGNQPQHF
TGTGCCAGCAGCGCCACTGCAGGAAATCAGCCCCAGCATTTT
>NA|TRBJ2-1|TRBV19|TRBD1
CASSRPGQGALREQFF
TGTGCCAGTAGTAGACCGGGACAGGGGGCTTTGCGTGAGCAGTTCTTC
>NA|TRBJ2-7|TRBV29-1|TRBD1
CSVRQGGNYEQYF
TGCAGCGTCAGACAGGGCGGTAATTACGAGCAGTACTTC
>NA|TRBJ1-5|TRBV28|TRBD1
CASRPGGKPQHF
TGTGCCAGCAGACCAGGGGGCAAGCCCCAGCATTTT
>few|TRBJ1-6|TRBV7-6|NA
CASSLGGRNSPLHF
TGTGCCAGCAGCTTAGGGGGGCGAAATTCACCCCTCCACTTT
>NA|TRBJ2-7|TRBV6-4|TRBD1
CASSTDRVGEQYF
TGTGCCAGCAGTACCGACAGGGTTGGCGAGCAGTACTTC